This TCR beta chain was profiled in a study of Tregs in tolerant kidney transplant recipients. Study-level results: Validation in larger populations is needed because few patients were studied. Donor-specific Treg expansion exceeded global Treg expansion in tolerant patients, suggesting antigen drive. Biological reproducibility was not directly addressed in this study.

Sequenced by immunoSEQ multiplex PCR; TCRdb stores in-frame clones only, minus some. The data contain approximately 99,000 clones, nearly 90% of them singletons. Regarding this clone: The antigen remains unidentified.

Germline-derived CDR1 and CDR2 are SNHLY and FYNNEI. Trimming left V 4 bases short and J 0 bases short, with 9 bases between. This CDR3 contains 14 residues. This receptor was obtained from a human donor who received a combined kidney and bone marrow transplant. This chain connects TRBV2 to TRBJ1-1; D uncertain. Sequences were derived from CD4+ T cells from blood, sampled before the transplant. Here the CDR3 DNA reads TGTGCCAGCAGTGTCGAGGGTGTGAACACTGAAGCTTTCTTT. As protein: CASSVEGVNTEAFF.